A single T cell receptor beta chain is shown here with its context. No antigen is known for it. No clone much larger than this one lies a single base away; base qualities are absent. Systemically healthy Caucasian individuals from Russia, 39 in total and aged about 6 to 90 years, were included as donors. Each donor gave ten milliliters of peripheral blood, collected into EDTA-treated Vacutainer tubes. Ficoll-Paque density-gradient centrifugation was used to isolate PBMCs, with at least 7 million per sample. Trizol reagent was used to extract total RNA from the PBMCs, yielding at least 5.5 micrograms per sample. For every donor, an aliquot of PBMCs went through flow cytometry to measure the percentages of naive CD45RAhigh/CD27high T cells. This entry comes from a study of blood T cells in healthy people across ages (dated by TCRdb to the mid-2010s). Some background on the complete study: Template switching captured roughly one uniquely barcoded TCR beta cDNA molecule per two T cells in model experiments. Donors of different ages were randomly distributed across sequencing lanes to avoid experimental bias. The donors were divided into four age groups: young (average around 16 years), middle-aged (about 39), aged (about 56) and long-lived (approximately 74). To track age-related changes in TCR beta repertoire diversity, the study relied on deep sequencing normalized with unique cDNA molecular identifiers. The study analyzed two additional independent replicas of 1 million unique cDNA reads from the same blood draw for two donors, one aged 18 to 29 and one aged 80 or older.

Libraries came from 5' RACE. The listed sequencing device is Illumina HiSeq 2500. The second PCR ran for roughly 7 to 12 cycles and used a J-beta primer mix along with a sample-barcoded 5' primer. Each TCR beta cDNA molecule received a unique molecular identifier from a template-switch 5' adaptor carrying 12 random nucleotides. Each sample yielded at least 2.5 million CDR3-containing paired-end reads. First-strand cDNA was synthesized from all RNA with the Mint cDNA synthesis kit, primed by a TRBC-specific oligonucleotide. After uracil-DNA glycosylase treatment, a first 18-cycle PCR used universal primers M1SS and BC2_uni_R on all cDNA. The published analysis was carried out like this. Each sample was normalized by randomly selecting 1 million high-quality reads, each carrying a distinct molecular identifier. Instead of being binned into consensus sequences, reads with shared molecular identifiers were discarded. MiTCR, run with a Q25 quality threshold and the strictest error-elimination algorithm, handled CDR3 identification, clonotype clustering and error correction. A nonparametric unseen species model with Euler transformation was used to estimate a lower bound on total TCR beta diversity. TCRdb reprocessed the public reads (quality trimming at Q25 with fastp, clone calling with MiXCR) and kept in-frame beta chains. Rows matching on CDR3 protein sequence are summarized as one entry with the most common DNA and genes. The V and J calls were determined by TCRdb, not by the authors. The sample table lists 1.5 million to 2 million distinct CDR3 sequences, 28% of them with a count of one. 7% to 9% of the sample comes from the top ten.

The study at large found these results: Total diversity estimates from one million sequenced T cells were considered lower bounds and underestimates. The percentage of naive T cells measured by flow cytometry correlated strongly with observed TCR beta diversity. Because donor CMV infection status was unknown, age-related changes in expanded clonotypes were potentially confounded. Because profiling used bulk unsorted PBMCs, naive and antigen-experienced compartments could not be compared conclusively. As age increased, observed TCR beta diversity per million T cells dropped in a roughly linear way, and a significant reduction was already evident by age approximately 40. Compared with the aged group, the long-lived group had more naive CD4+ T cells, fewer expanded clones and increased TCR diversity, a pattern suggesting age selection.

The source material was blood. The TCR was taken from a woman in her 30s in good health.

The CDR3 corresponds to CASRLGAPNTGELFF. The nucleotide sequence reads as follows: TGTGCCAGCAGGTTGGGGGCGCCGAACACCGGGGAGCTGTTTTTT. The chain is made from TRBV12-3 or TRBV12-4 and TRBJ2-2; TRBD1 could be the D gene, as 6 bases match. The CDR3 sequence holds 15 residues, the cysteine and phenylalanine included. Only the CDR3 portion is preserved as DNA: 45 bases, with reading frame beginning at the first base. V is shortened by 6 bases, J by 0 bases, and the region joining them spans 11 bases.